The 6 T cell receptor beta chains below were found in one sample sequenced in a study of a mutant IDH1 vaccine in newly diagnosed glioma. Clones were read by immunoSEQ multiplex PCR, and TCRdb kept only the in-frame ones, dropping some. The sample lists some 51,000 clones, 78% seen once, with approximately 1.8% in the top ten. The time point denotes: week 5, during vaccination. Doses of 300 ug of mutant IDH1 20-mer peptide were given with topical imiquimod. Their cognate antigens are unknown. Sample: PBMCs, taken from a glioma patient whose treatment included an IDH1 peptide vaccine. The receptors were gathered from a woman in her 40s with glioma.

The V and J genes are TRBV6-5 and TRBJ1-3; D not resolved. CDR1 MNHEY and CDR2 SVGAGI come from the germline V gene. V dropped 3 bases and J dropped 8 bases, with 14 bases sitting between them. This CDR3 has 14 residues. The CDR3 is CASSYSYMGYTIYF. The CDR3 coding sequence is TGTGCCAGCAGTTATTCTTACATGGGCTACACCATATATTTT.

V gene TRBV12-5 combines with J gene TRBJ1-3; D uncertain. This CDR3 spans 14 amino acids. V was cut by 7 bases and J by 1 base, with 11 bases left in between. Germline CDR1 reads LGHNT; CDR2 reads FRNRAP. CDR3 coding DNA: TGTGCTAGTGAAAAAGACGGTTCTGGAAACACCATATATTTT. Amino acid sequence: CASEKDGSGNTIYF.

The chain employs TRBV6-5 and TRBJ2-5; D remains unclear. Germline lookup yields CDR1 MNHEY and CDR2 SVGAGI. Trimming shortened V by 4 bases and J by 3 bases, and 15 bases separated the two germline ends. The CDR3 totals 15 residues. CDR3 nucleotides: TGTGCCAGCAGTTCCGCCAAAGCAGGAGAAGAGACCCAGTACTTC. Its translation: CASSSAKAGEETQYF.

This clone has a handful of counts. The chain carries TRBV5-4 and TRBJ1-1, with TRBD1 matching 12 bases. J gave up 2 bases and V 2 bases, and 4 bases lay outside the gene matches. CDR3 length: 16 residues. Looked up from germline, CDR1 is SGHNT and CDR2 is YYREEE (reference sequence). The DNA for the CDR3 is TGTGCCAGCAGCTTTCCGGGACAGGGGGCTAACACTGAAGCTTTCTTT. Residues: CASSFPGQGANTEAFF.

The J gene is TRBJ2-5, the V gene TRBV6-1; unclear D gene. Trimming took 1 base from V and 5 from J, leaving 14 bases between them. The germline V gene has CDR1 MNHNS and CDR2 SASEGT. This CDR3 spans 15 amino acids. DNA of the CDR3: TGTGCCAGCAGTGAAGAAAGTGGTAGATGGGAGACCCAGTACTTC. This encodes CASSEESGRWETQYF.

The chain recombines TRBV5-6 with TRBJ2-5, with D tentatively TRBD2 (5 bases). V shed 0 bases and J shed 5 bases, with 11 bases lying between them. Germline lookup yields CDR1 SGHDT and CDR2 YYEEEE. The CDR3 runs to 14 residues. This chain's CDR3 is CASSLARDWETQYF. The CDR3 nucleotides are TGTGCCAGCAGCTTGGCCCGGGATTGGGAGACCCAGTACTTC.